These T cell receptor beta chains were read from a single sample in a study of OX40 agonist ivuxolimab in advanced cancers. The table came from immunoSEQ multiplex PCR; TCRdb's copy has only in-frame clones and leaves some out. Of tens of thousands of clones listed, 88% are singletons. Sequencing used CD4+ or CD8+ T cells sorted from blood, obtained in a trial of the OX40 agonist ivuxolimab. The source of these receptors is an adult with an advanced solid tumor such as melanoma, head and neck, liver or kidney cancer. The CDR3 runs from the conserved cysteine through the conserved F or W. A D gene is named only where the DNA matches it firmly. Only part of the rows carry a size: once, few, many, or a class if the clone is expanded.

size: -; V: TRBV5-1; J: TRBJ1-2; D: TRBD1; DNA: TGCGCCAGCAGCACCCGACAGGGACAAGGCTACACCTTC; CDR3: CASSTRQGQGYTF
size: -; V: TRBV7-2; J: TRBJ2-1; D: -; DNA: TGTGCCAGCAGCCTACAACCAGTGACCCGCTCCTACAATGAGCAGTTCTTC; CDR3: CASSLQPVTRSYNEQFF
size: few; V: TRBV7-8; J: TRBJ1-2; D: TRBD1; DNA: TGTGCCAGCAGCTCCCAGGGACAGGTCTATGGCTACACCTTC; CDR3: CASSSQGQVYGYTF
size: -; V: TRBV13; J: TRBJ2-7; D: TRBD1; DNA: TGTGCCAGCAGCTTAGATCAACAGGGGGGCTCCTACGAGCAGTACTTC; CDR3: CASSLDQQGGSYEQYF
size: once; V: TRBV7-9; J: TRBJ1-1; D: -; DNA: TGTGCCAGCAGCTTAGTTTCGGGCGACACTGAAGCTTTCTTT; CDR3: CASSLVSGDTEAFF
size: -; V: TRBV27; J: TRBJ2-1; D: -; DNA: TGTGCCAGCAGTTTCTCCGGCGCGGGCAGTGAGCAGTTCTTC; CDR3: CASSFSGAGSEQFF
size: -; V: TRBV6-4; J: TRBJ1-4; D: -; DNA: TGTGCCAGCAGTGACGGTCCCAATGAAAAACTGTTTTTT; CDR3: CASSDGPNEKLFF
size: -; V: TRBV7-7; J: TRBJ2-1; D: TRBD1; DNA: TGTGCCAGCAGTCACTACCTTCCGGGACAGGGGTACAATGAGCAGTTCTTC; CDR3: CASSHYLPGQGYNEQFF
size: -; V: TRBV9; J: TRBJ2-1; D: TRBD2; DNA: TGTGCCAGCAGCTCCCTGACTAGCGGGTCCTACAATGAGCAGTTCTTC; CDR3: CASSSLTSGSYNEQFF
size: once; V: TRBV15; J: TRBJ2-1; D: -; DNA: TGTGCCACCAGCAGTACAAACAGGTTAATCGGGTTCTTC; CDR3: CATSSTNRLIGFF
size: -; V: TRBV7-2; J: TRBJ2-1; D: TRBD2; DNA: TGTGCCAGCAGCTTACTTGGGTTAGCGGGAGGCCAGTACAATGAGCAGTTCTTC; CDR3: CASSLLGLAGGQYNEQFF
size: -; V: TRBV27; J: TRBJ1-2; D: TRBD1; DNA: TGTGCCAGCGCACTACAATCGGGAAGGGGGCGCCTCTATGGCTACACCTTC; CDR3: CASALQSGRGRLYGYTF
size: -; V: TRBV21-1; J: TRBJ2-3; D: -; DNA: TGTGCCAGTCTAGTTAAGTATGAAGACGGGGCACTCACAGATACGCAGTATTTT; CDR3: CASLVKYEDGALTDTQYF
size: -; V: TRBV7-9; J: TRBJ1-1; D: -; DNA: TGTGCCAGCAGCTTAGAGCAGGGGCCGGGGGACACTGAAGCTTTCTTT; CDR3: CASSLEQGPGDTEAFF
size: -; V: TRBV2; J: TRBJ2-5; D: -; DNA: TGTGCCAGCAGCGAGGACAGCCCTAGGGAGACCCAGTACTTC; CDR3: CASSEDSPRETQYF
size: -; V: TRBV28; J: TRBJ2-1; D: TRBD1; DNA: TGTGCCAGCAGTTTTCAGATCTACAGGGGTTTCGATGAGCAGTTCTTC; CDR3: CASSFQIYRGFDEQFF
size: -; V: TRBV9; J: TRBJ2-3; D: TRBD2; DNA: TGTGCCAGCAGCGTAGCAAGCGGGGGCACAGATACGCAGTATTTT; CDR3: CASSVASGGTDTQYF
size: -; V: TRBV7-9; J: TRBJ2-2; D: -; DNA: TGTGCCAGCAACCTCGGGAATGAGGAGCTGTTTTTT; CDR3: CASNLGNEELFF
size: -; V: TRBV7-8; J: TRBJ1-4; D: -; DNA: TGTGCCAGCAGCTTGGGCAGGACAAACGAAAAACTGTTTTTT; CDR3: CASSLGRTNEKLFF
size: -; V: TRBV5-6; J: TRBJ2-1; D: -; DNA: TGTGCCAGCAGCGTAGCGGTGAGCTCCTACAATGAGCAGTTCTTC; CDR3: CASSVAVSSYNEQFF
size: -; V: TRBV28; J: TRBJ1-1; D: -; DNA: TGTGCCAGCAACGACGGTGGGCCGTCCGGGGCTTTCTTT; CDR3: CASNDGGPSGAFF
size: once; V: TRBV4-1; J: TRBJ2-1; D: TRBD2; DNA: TGCGCCAGCAGACCCGCTAGCGGGGGGGCCAATGAGCAGTTCTTC; CDR3: CASRPASGGANEQFF
size: -; V: TRBV4-1; J: TRBJ1-2; D: TRBD1; DNA: TGCGCCAGCAACGGACAGGGGGCTGGAGGCTACACCTTC; CDR3: CASNGQGAGGYTF
size: few; V: TRBV9; J: TRBJ1-2; D: -; DNA: TGTGCCAGCAGCGTTGGGGGGGCCTCTAGGACTGGCTACACCTTC; CDR3: CASSVGGASRTGYTF
size: -; V: TRBV7-9; J: TRBJ2-3; D: -; DNA: TGTGCCAGCAGCCCCCCCCACGAACTTACGCAGTATTTT; CDR3: CASSPPHELTQYF
size: -; V: TRBV10-2; J: TRBJ2-3; D: -; DNA: TGCGCCAGCAGTGAGTCGGGCCTCACAGATACGCAGTATTTT; CDR3: CASSESGLTDTQYF
size: -; V: TRBV30; J: TRBJ1-6; D: -; DNA: TGTGCCTGGAGGGGTTCGACAGGTACAAATTCACCCCTCCACTTT; CDR3: CAWRGSTGTNSPLHF
size: -; V: TRBV5-1; J: TRBJ1-5; D: -; DNA: TGCGCCAGCAGCGCAAGGGGGGGGAGCAATCAGCCCCAGCATTTT; CDR3: CASSARGGSNQPQHF
size: -; V: TRBV5-1; J: TRBJ1-3; D: -; DNA: TGCGCCAGCAGCGAATGGGAAGTCTCTGGAAACACCATATATTTT; CDR3: CASSEWEVSGNTIYF
size: -; V: TRBV5-8; J: TRBJ2-3; D: -; DNA: TGTGCCAGCAGCCCGCCTAGCGCCGGAGGAACAGATACGCAGTATTTT; CDR3: CASSPPSAGGTDTQYF
size: few; V: TRBV7-2; J: TRBJ1-2; D: -; DNA: TGTGCCAGCAGCGGCGGGTACTATGGCTACACCTTC; CDR3: CASSGGYYGYTF
size: -; V: TRBV19; J: TRBJ2-1; D: TRBD1; DNA: TGTGCCAGTAGTAGGGACAGAAGCTACAATGAGCAGTTCTTC; CDR3: CASSRDRSYNEQFF
size: -; V: TRBV27; J: TRBJ2-7; D: -; DNA: TGTGCCAGCAGTCCGACCGGAATTGGGCACTCCTACGAGCAGTACTTC; CDR3: CASSPTGIGHSYEQYF
size: -; V: TRBV14; J: TRBJ1-1; D: -; DNA: TGTGCCAGCAGCCAGGGACACGATCTAGCTTTCTTT; CDR3: CASSQGHDLAFF
size: -; V: TRBV6-5; J: TRBJ2-5; D: -; DNA: TGTGCCAGCAGTTACGGGGCCACCTCGCAAGAGACCCAGTACTTC; CDR3: CASSYGATSQETQYF
size: -; V: TRBV9; J: TRBJ2-3; D: -; DNA: TGTGCCAGCAGCGTAGGGCCACTCACAGATACGCAGTATTTT; CDR3: CASSVGPLTDTQYF
size: -; V: TRBV5-6; J: TRBJ1-5; D: TRBD1; DNA: TGTGCCAGCAGCACGTTGGGACAGGCGGGGAATCAGCCCCAGCATTTT; CDR3: CASSTLGQAGNQPQHF
size: medium-sized; V: TRBV19; J: TRBJ2-3; D: TRBD1; DNA: TGTGCCAGTAGTAGAGGGGGCGGCACAGATACGCAGTATTTT; CDR3: CASSRGGGTDTQYF
size: once; V: TRBV5-1; J: TRBJ1-1; D: -; DNA: TGCGCCAGCAGCTTGACGATTTTCTCTGAGAACACTGAAGCTTTCTTT; CDR3: CASSLTIFSENTEAFF
size: -; V: TRBV7-3; J: TRBJ2-1; D: TRBD2; DNA: TGTGCCAGCAGCCTAGCGGGAGAAGTTTACAATGAGCAGTTCTTC; CDR3: CASSLAGEVYNEQFF
size: -; V: TRBV9; J: TRBJ2-1; D: -; DNA: TGTGCCAGCAGCCCGCGGAGTTCCTACAATGAGCAGTTCTTC; CDR3: CASSPRSSYNEQFF
size: -; V: TRBV28; J: TRBJ2-1; D: -; DNA: TGTGCCAGCAGTCCGCCTCGGACGGATTGGTCCTACAATGAGCAGTTCTTC; CDR3: CASSPPRTDWSYNEQFF
size: -; V: TRBV6-1; J: TRBJ1-2; D: -; DNA: TGTGCCAGCAGGAAGGACCGCTACACCTTC; CDR3: CASRKDRYTF
size: once; V: TRBV9; J: TRBJ2-7; D: -; DNA: TGTGCCAGCAGCGTAGGTACAGGCGAGCAGTACTTC; CDR3: CASSVGTGEQYF
size: -; V: TRBV5-6; J: TRBJ2-1; D: -; DNA: TGTGCCAGCAGCTGGGGGCGGAACGGAGAGCAGTTCTTC; CDR3: CASSWGRNGEQFF